These 29 T cell receptor beta chains originate from one sample sequenced in a study of breast tumors, draining lymph nodes, adjacent tissues. TCRdb re-derived calls from the multiplex PCR reads in MiXCR, one entry per CDR3 protein. The sample carries tens of thousands of distinct CDR3 sequences, 60% to 80% recorded once. Sequenced: breast tumor tissue. All receptors come from a female donor with breast cancer. Some clones in this sample may be carry-over from other donors' samples.

Within the sample, this clonotype is large. This chain uses TRBV14 with TRBJ1-2; 9 bases are shared with TRBD1. CDR3 length: 15 residues. Germline-derived CDR1 and CDR2 are SGHDN and FVKESK. Trimming at V came to 3 bases and at J to 3 bases, leaving 5 bases not matched to a gene. CDR3 nucleotide sequence: TGTGCCAGCAGCCACGTGGGACAGGGCTACTATGGCTACACCTTC. The encoded protein is CASSHVGQGYYGYTF.

This clonotype was observed many times. The V call is TRBV9, the J call TRBJ1-2; D is uncertain. Between the trimmed V and J ends, which lost 0 bases and 8 bases, there was a span of 17 bases. The CDR3 runs 15 residues. In germline, CDR1 is SGDLS, CDR2 YYNGEE. The CDR3 DNA reads as TGTGCCAGCAGCGTAGCTCCGGGCATAGAACGGGGCTACACCTTC. Its protein is CASSVAPGIERGYTF.

The CDR3 bases are TGTGCCAGCAGCTTAACCACAGGCGGGAATACGCAGTATTTT. Translation gives CASSLTTGGNTQYF. The chain couples TRBV7-3 to TRBJ2-3; D is perhaps TRBD2 (6 bases). The ends were cut back, 0 bases at V and 7 bases at J, with 11 bases in the middle. The V gene's germline CDR1 is SGHTA and CDR2 FQGTGA. The CDR3 loop spans 14 amino acids.

This clonotype was observed a handful of times. V is TRBV3-2 and J is TRBJ2-7. TRBV3-2 is designated a pseudogene. The length of the CDR3 is 10 residues. The chain's CDR3 is CASIRGEQYF. In nucleotides, the CDR3 is TGTGCCAGCATCCGAGGCGAGCAGTACTTC.

The chain uses TRBV9 and TRBJ1-3; D is possibly TRBD1 (6 bases). The CDR3 is made up of 13 amino acids. V was pared by 2 bases and J by 7 bases, with 10 bases between. Germline loops: CDR1 SGDLS, CDR2 YYNGEE. CDR3 loop: CASSVDRRNTIYF. The CDR3 DNA sequence: TGTGCCAGCAGCGTGGACAGAAGGAACACCATATATTTT.

The chain is built from TRBV20-1 and TRBJ2-1; 8 bases match TRBD1. Losses at the gene ends were 1 base for V and 7 bases for J; bases not matched to a gene: 3. The CDR3 is 13 amino acids. Germline V gene sequence: CDR1 DFQATT, CDR2 SNEGSKA (reference sequence). DNA for the CDR3: TGCAGTGCTAGAGGCCGGGACAGGAATGAGCAGTTCTTC. Its translation is CSARGRDRNEQFF.

The rearrangement links TRBV28 to TRBJ1-4, with 9 bases fitting TRBD1. The germline gives CDR1 MDHEN, CDR2 SYDVKM. The CDR3 is 15 residues long. J gave up 7 bases and V 5 bases, and 8 bases lay outside the gene matches. CDR3 protein: CASSPPGTGFEKLFF. The CDR3 DNA is TGTGCCAGCAGTCCCCCTGGGACAGGGTTTGAAAAACTGTTTTTT.

This clonotype was seen repeatedly, ten times or more. The chain carries TRBV18 and TRBJ1-4; D is unclear. Germline V gene sequence: CDR1 KGHSH, CDR2 LQKENI. V was pared by 4 bases and J by 0 bases, with 9 bases between. The CDR3 runs 15 residues. CDR3 sequence: CASSLPSATNEKLFF. CDR3 in DNA: TGTGCCAGCTCACTTCCGAGTGCAACTAATGAAAAACTGTTTTTT.

The CDR3 sequence is CASRTDSVDQPQHF. The CDR3 region has the DNA TGTGCCAGCAGAACGGACAGCGTGGATCAGCCCCAGCATTTT. The chain couples TRBV2 to TRBJ1-5; D might be TRBD1 (6 bases). Germline V gives CDR1 SNHLY, CDR2 FYNNEI. With 6 bases removed from V and 5 bases from J, the gap between germline ends came to 14 bases. There are 14 residues in the CDR3.

This clonotype is deemed medium-sized. The chain has TRBV10-3 and TRBJ2-3; 12 bases agree with TRBD2. J gave up 6 bases and V 6 bases, and 10 bases lay outside the gene matches. Per the germline V gene, CDR1 is ENHRY and CDR2 is SYGVKD. This CDR3 region has 16 residues. The DNA of the CDR3 is TGTGCCATCAGAGGCTGGACTAGCGGGATGGGGGATACGCAGTATTTT. Amino acid sequence: CAIRGWTSGMGDTQYF.

The CDR3 is CASFTRTGGYEQYF. The CDR3 DNA follows: TGTGCCAGCTTTACCCGGACAGGGGGCTACGAGCAGTACTTC. V usage is TRBV2 and J usage is TRBJ2-7; 10 bases agree with TRBD1. The CDR3 contains 14 residues. J gave up 3 bases and V 8 bases, and 7 bases lay outside the gene matches. Per germline, CDR1 SNHLY and CDR2 FYNNEI.

This clonotype was recorded at least ten times. This chain uses TRBV5-1 with TRBJ2-5; 10 bases line up with TRBD2. This CDR3 is built from 15 residues. The V segment lost 0 bases and the J segment 5 bases; nucleotides outside the gene matches: 4. Per germline, CDR1 SGHRS and CDR2 YFSETQ. The CDR3 here is CASSLGSGRNETQYF. The CDR3 DNA is TGCGCCAGCAGCTTGGGTAGCGGGAGGAACGAGACCCAGTACTTC.

This clonotype is deemed large. V is TRBV7-9 and J is TRBJ1-2; D is ambiguous. V was pared by 1 base and J by 1 base, with 7 bases between. CDR1 SEHNR and CDR2 FQNEAQ come from the germline V gene (reference sequence). The CDR3 loop spans 14 amino acids. DNA for the CDR3: TGTGCCAGCAGCTTAGGTAACAGTAACTATGGCTACACCTTC. The encoded protein is CASSLGNSNYGYTF.

Sample share makes this clonotype medium-sized (0.01 to 0.1%). The V gene is TRBV10-3, the J gene TRBJ2-7; 7 positions agree with TRBD1. The V gene end was trimmed by 4 bases and the J gene end by 6 bases; junction bases not matched to a gene: 6. There are 13 residues in the CDR3. The germline CDR1 and CDR2 sequences are ENHRY and SYGVKD. The DNA for the CDR3 is TGTGCCATCAGTGGACAGGGCAAGTCCGAGCAGTACTTC. It is translated as CAISGQGKSEQYF.

The rearrangement uses TRBV20-1 and TRBJ2-7; D unclear. Germline-derived CDR1 and CDR2 are DFQATT and SNEGSKA (reference sequence). The CDR3 totals 16 residues. The V gene lost 5 bases and the J gene lost 2 bases, with 22 bases spanning the gap. The DNA for the CDR3 is TGCAGTGCTCTCCCGCGGTTGTTGGCAGTTCCCTACGAGCAGTACTTC. This encodes CSALPRLLAVPYEQYF.

The chain links TRBV7-3 to TRBJ2-1; possibly TRBD1 for D (5 bases). The CDR3 has 13 residues. Trimming pared 9 bases from V and 3 bases from J, leaving 12 bases between. CDR1 is SGHTA, CDR2 FQGTGA, per germline. The CDR3 protein is CASGQGVYNEQFF. In nucleotides, the CDR3 is TGTGCCAGTGGGCAGGGCGTCTACAATGAGCAGTTCTTC.

This clonotype was picked up a small number of times. The genes are TRBV5-4 and TRBJ2-7; D might be TRBD1 or TRBD2, each matching 5 bases. The CDR3 has 14 amino acids. From germline, CDR1 is SGHNT and CDR2 YYREEE (reference sequence). V lost 2 bases and J 4 bases, leaving 13 bases between the germline ends. This CDR3 reads CASSLGSGAYEQYF. CDR3 DNA sequence: TGTGCCAGCAGCTTAGGTTCCGGGGCATACGAGCAGTACTTC.

This chain uses TRBV19 with TRBJ1-2, with D possibly TRBD1 on 6 matching bases. Trimming left V 3 bases short and J 2 bases short, with 13 bases between. The CDR3 runs 15 residues. Germline V gene data show CDR1 as LNHDA and CDR2 as SQIVND (reference sequence). Here the CDR3 reads CASSIVQGGNYGYTF. CDR3 sequence (DNA): TGTGCCAGTAGTATTGTACAGGGAGGAAACTATGGCTACACCTTC.

Comments on this clonotype: Since no conserved phenylalanine or tryptophan closes the CDR3, a read error is the likely cause. Because the CDR3's place on the DNA is in doubt, the DNA is left out and the CDR3 is given as listed by TCRdb. The chain uses TRBV19 and TRBJ2-7; the D segment call TRBD1 is taken from the table without a DNA check. Per germline, CDR1 LNHDA and CDR2 SQIVND (reference sequence). From its first to its last residue, the CDR3 has 11 amino acids. CDR3 sequence reads: CASGTGGSGDT.

The V gene is TRBV12-3 or TRBV12-4, the J gene TRBJ2-3; maybe TRBD1 (6 bases). This CDR3 contains 15 residues. The V end lost 3 bases, the J end lost 3 bases, and 13 bases lay between the germline ends. The CDR3 sequence is CASSFVGAFTDTQYF. In nucleotides, the CDR3 is TGTGCCAGCAGTTTCGTGGGGGCGTTTACAGATACGCAGTATTTT.

This clonotype was seen once. At one of its ends the junction is not consistent with the germline gene, which may arise from a read error. CDR3: CAGRGTLRDYGYTF. In DNA form, the CDR3 reads TGTGCCGGCAGGGGGACACTCAGGGACTATGGCTACACCTTC. The chain is built from TRBV5-6 and TRBJ1-2, with TRBD1 identical over 7 bases. This CDR3 has 14 amino acids. Germline values: CDR1 SGHDT, CDR2 YYEEEE. Full variable domain (outside the CDR3, taken from reference TRBV5-6 and TRBJ1-2): DAGVTQSPTHLIKTRGQQVTLRCSPKSGHDTVSWYQQALGQGPQFIFQYYEEEERQRGNFPDRFSGHQFPNYSSELNVNALLLGDSALYLCAGRGTLRDYGYTFGSGTRLTVV.

This clonotype occurred once. V and J are TRBV12-5 and TRBJ2-1, with D tentatively TRBD2 (6 bases). Per the germline V gene, CDR1 is LGHNT and CDR2 is FRNRAP. This CDR3 spans 13 amino acids. CDR3 in amino acids: CVSGSYGDNEQFF. The CDR3 DNA follows: TGTGTTAGCGGTTCCTATGGGGACAATGAGCAGTTCTTC.

The V and J genes are TRBV3-2 and TRBJ2-5; the table names TRBD2, a call not compared with the DNA. TRBV3-2 is given as a pseudogene. There are 17 residues in the CDR3. CDR3 loop: CASRQDRAAGEQETQYF. The CDR3 DNA reads TGCGCCAGCCGCCAAGATCGGGCAGCGGGGGAGCAAGAGACCCAGTACTTC.

Many counts were recorded for this clonotype. This clone may be a read error of a much larger clone one base away. The chain has TRBV13 and TRBJ1-2; D remains unclear. Germline V gene sequence: CDR1 PRHDT, CDR2 FYEKMQ (reference sequence). Trimming cost V 7 bases and J 4 bases, with 16 bases left between them. This CDR3 spans 14 amino acids. In DNA form, the CDR3 reads TGTGCCAGCACCTCGCGACGGACTCCCTATGGCTACACCTTC. It yields the protein CASTSRRTPYGYTF.

This clonotype has only a few counts. This sequence joins TRBV5-1 and TRBJ1-5, with D maybe TRBD1 (5 bases). This CDR3 is 15 amino acids long. CDR1 and CDR2 from the germline V gene are SGHRS and YFSETQ. Trimming shortened V by 4 bases and J by 5 bases, and 16 bases separated the two germline ends. CDR3 sequence: CASSLHGAEDQPQHF. CDR3 coding DNA: TGCGCCAGCAGCCTGCATGGGGCAGAAGATCAGCCCCAGCATTTT.

The chain has TRBV4-2 and TRBJ2-1; D is uncertain. The CDR3 covers 16 residues. CDR1 is LGHNA and CDR2 is YNFKEQ in the germline V gene. Trimming cost V 0 bases and J 9 bases, with 18 bases left between them. CDR3 DNA sequence: TGTGCCAGCAGCCAAGATCTCGCTACGAGTATAAGTGAGCAGTTCTTC. This sequence encodes CASSQDLATSISEQFF.

The sample holds many counts of this clonotype. The rearrangement links TRBV19 to TRBJ1-2, with unresolved D. CDR3 length equals 13 residues. CDR1 is LNHDA, CDR2 SQIVND, per germline (reference sequence). Trimming took off 0 bases at V and 4 bases at J, with 6 bases between the two ends. The CDR3 DNA reads TGTGCCAGTAGTATAGATTACAGCTATGGCTACACCTTC. It specifies CASSIDYSYGYTF.

The chain is built from TRBV4-2 and TRBJ2-7, with TRBD2 identical over 8 bases. Unmatched junction bases numbered 7, after V lost 2 bases and J lost 4 bases. This CDR3 has 15 amino acids. Germline V gene lookup returns CDR1 LGHNA and CDR2 YNFKEQ. The CDR3 DNA reads TGTGCCAGCAGCCAATCAGGAGCGGGAGCTTACGAGCAGTACTTC. Translated: CASSQSGAGAYEQYF.

A word on this clonotype: This may be a read error: a much more frequent sequence differs by one nucleotide. The chain joins TRBV6-2 or TRBV6-3 to TRBJ2-1; unclear D gene. This CDR3 spans 12 amino acids. Deletions cut 8 bases from V and 5 bases from J, with 10 bases between. Germline V gives CDR1 MNHEY, CDR2 SVGEGT. The CDR3 spells CASGRRHNEQFF. In DNA form, the CDR3 reads TGTGCCAGCGGGCGCAGACACAATGAGCAGTTCTTC.